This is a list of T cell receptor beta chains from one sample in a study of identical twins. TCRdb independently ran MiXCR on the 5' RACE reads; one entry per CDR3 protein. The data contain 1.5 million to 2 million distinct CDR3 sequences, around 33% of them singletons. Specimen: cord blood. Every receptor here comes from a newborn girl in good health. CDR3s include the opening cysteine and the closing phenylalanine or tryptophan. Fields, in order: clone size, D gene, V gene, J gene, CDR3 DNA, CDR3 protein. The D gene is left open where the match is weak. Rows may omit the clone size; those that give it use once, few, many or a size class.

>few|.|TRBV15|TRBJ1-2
TGTGCCACCAGCAGACCAAGCGATAGGAGATCCCTCTATGGCTACACCTTC
CATSRPSDRRSLYGYTF
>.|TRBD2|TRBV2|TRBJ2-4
TGTGCCAGCAGTCCGAGCGGGAGGGAGGCCAAAAACATTCAGTACTTC
CASSPSGREAKNIQYF
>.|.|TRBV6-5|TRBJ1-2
TGTGCCAGCGGTCTCGACAGTATCCTCTATGGCTACACCTTC
CASGLDSILYGYTF
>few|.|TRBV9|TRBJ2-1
TGTGCCAGCAGCGTAGGGTCCGGGGGCTCCTACAATGAGCAGTTCTTC
CASSVGSGGSYNEQFF
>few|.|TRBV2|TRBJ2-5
TGTGCCAGCACACAGGGCGGACAAGAGACCCAGTACTTC
CASTQGGQETQYF
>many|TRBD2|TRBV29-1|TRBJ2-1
TGCAGCGGCCGACCCGGGACTAGGGAGCAGTTCTTC
CSGRPGTREQFF
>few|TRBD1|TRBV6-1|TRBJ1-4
TGTGCCAGCAGTGAAGCGGGACAGTCCAAGCGAAAACTGTTTTTT
CASSEAGQSKRKLFF
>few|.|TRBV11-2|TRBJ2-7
TGTGCCAGCAGCAAGATCGGGACGTCTGCCCTCCACGAGCAGTACTTC
CASSKIGTSALHEQYF
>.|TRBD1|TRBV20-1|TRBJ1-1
TGCAGTGCTAGGAGCGGGACAGGGCTAATCACTGAAGCTTTCTTT
CSARSGTGLITEAFF
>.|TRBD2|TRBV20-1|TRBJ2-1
TGCAGTGCTAGAGGCCCTAGCGGGCCCTACAATGAGCAGTTCTTC
CSARGPSGPYNEQFF
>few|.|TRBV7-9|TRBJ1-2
TGTGCCAGCAGCTTGATCATATCGCCATATGGCTACACCTTC
CASSLIISPYGYTF
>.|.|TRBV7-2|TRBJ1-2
TGTGCCAGCAGCCCTGAGGTGGCAGGGAGCTATGGCTACACCTTC
CASSPEVAGSYGYTF
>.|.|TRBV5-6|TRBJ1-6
TGTGCCAGCAGCTTGTTCGGGGGTTCACCCCTCCACTTT
CASSLFGGSPLHF
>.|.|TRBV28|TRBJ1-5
TGTGCCAGCAGTTTTCGGGGTGGTTACAATCAGCCCCAGCATTTT
CASSFRGGYNQPQHF
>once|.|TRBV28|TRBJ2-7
TGTGCCAGCTCGACCGGGACTTCGCCCTACGAGCAGTACTTC
CASSTGTSPYEQYF
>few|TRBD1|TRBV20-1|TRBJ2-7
TGCAGTGCTCGACGGGACAGGGTTCCCTACGAGCAGTACTTC
CSARRDRVPYEQYF
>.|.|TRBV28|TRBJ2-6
TGTGCCAGCAGTTCGCAGTCTTACGGGCCCCACTCTGGGGCCAACGTCCTGACTTTC
CASSSQSYGPHSGANVLTF
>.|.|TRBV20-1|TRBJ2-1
TGCAGTGCTAGGAAGGGAGGAGATTTCTACGAGCAGTTCTTC
CSARKGGDFYEQFF
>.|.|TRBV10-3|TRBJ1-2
TGTGCCATCAGTGAGTCGATAGGGAAGGGAGACTATGGCTACACCTTC
CAISESIGKGDYGYTF
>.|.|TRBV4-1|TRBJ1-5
TGCGCCAGCAGCCAAGTGGGTCTCAATCAGCCCCAGCATTTT
CASSQVGLNQPQHF
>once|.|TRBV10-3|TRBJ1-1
TGTGCCATCACATCCGAACCCCAGGGGAGGTACGCTTTCTTT
CAITSEPQGRYAFF
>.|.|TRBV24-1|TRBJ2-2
TGTGCCACCAGTGATTTTTCAGGAAACACCGGGGAGCTGTTTTTT
CATSDFSGNTGELFF
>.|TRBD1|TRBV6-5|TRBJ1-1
TGTGCCAGCATTGGACAGGGGGCCACTGAAGCTTTCTTT
CASIGQGATEAFF
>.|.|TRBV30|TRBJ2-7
TGTGCCTGGAGTGTAGGCAGGTACGAGCAGTACTTC
CAWSVGRYEQYF
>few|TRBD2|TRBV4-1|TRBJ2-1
TGCGCCAGCAGCCTCCCTGCGGGAGGGCCTAATGAGCAGTTCTTC
CASSLPAGGPNEQFF
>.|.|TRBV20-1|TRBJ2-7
TGCAGTGCCCTAGGTACAGTATCCTACGAGCAGTACTTC
CSALGTVSYEQYF
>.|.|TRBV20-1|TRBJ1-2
TGCAGTGCTCCCCGGGACCTTAGTTTCTATGGCTACACCTTC
CSAPRDLSFYGYTF
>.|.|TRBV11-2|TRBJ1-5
TGTGCCAGCAGCTTAGTTCGGAGCCAGCCCCAGCATTTT
CASSLVRSQPQHF
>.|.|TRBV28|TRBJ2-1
TGTGCCAGCAGTTTTATGGACAATGAGCAGTTCTTC
CASSFMDNEQFF
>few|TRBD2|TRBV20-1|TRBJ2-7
TGCAGTGCTAGAGATAGCGGGGCCACCTACGAGCAGTACTTC
CSARDSGATYEQYF
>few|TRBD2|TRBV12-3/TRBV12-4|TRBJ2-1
TGTGCCAGCAATTGGGGACTAGCGGTCTACAATGAGCAGTTCTTC
CASNWGLAVYNEQFF
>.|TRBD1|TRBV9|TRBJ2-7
TGTGCCAGCAGCGAGGGGGCCGGGGCAGGGGTCCACGAGCAGTACTTC
CASSEGAGAGVHEQYF
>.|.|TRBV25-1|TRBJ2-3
TGTGCCAGCAGTGACCAGGACAGCACAGATACGCAGTATTTT
CASSDQDSTDTQYF
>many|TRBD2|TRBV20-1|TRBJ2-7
TGCAGTGCTAGGGCCGGGACTAGCTACGAGCAGTACTTC
CSARAGTSYEQYF
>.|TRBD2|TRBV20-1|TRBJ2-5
TGCAGTGCTAGAGCAACGGGGGGACCCTACAATGAGCAGTACTTC
CSARATGGPYNEQYF
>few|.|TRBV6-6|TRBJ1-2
.
CASKVGEGIYGCTF
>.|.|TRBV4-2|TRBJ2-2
TGTGCCAGCAGCCCCTTAAGACTCGTTAACACCGGGGAGCTGTTTTTT
CASSPLRLVNTGELFF
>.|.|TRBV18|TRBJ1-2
TGTGCCAGCTCACCAAAGCAGGCAACGGCCTACACCTTC
CASSPKQATAYTF
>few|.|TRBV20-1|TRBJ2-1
TGCAGTGCTAGGGGTTGGACGCGGAGCTCCTACAATGAGCAGTTCTTC
CSARGWTRSSYNEQFF
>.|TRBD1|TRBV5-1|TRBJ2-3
TGCGCCAGCAATCCGGGACAGGGGCTCACAGATACGCAGTATTTT
CASNPGQGLTDTQYF
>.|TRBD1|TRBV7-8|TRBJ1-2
TGTGCCGGCAGCTTAAGGAGGACAGGGGGAGGAAATGGCTACACCTTC
CAGSLRRTGGGNGYTF
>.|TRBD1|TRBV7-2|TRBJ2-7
TGTGCCAGCAGCCGAGTGACAGGGGGATACGAGCAGTACTTC
CASSRVTGGYEQYF
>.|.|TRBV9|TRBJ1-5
TGTGCCAGCAGCGTAGAGGCCGAACAGCAGCCCCAGCATTTT
CASSVEAEQQPQHF
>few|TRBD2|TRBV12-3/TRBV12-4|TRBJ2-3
TGTGCCAGCAGTTCCCGGCGTACGGGACTAGCGGGGGGCCCTCTCAGCACAGATACGCAGTATTTT
CASSSRRTGLAGGPLSTDTQYF
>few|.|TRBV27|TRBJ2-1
TGTGCCAGCAGTTGGGGTGTATACAATGAGCAGTTCTTC
CASSWGVYNEQFF
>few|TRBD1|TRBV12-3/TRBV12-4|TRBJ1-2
TGTGCCAGCAGTTTAGGCATTCCAGGGGGCCTCAAGAGCTACACCTTC
CASSLGIPGGLKSYTF
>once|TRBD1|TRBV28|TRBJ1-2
TGTGCCAGCAGTTTACGGACAGGGGGGCCCCACCTCTATGGCTACACCTTC
CASSLRTGGPHLYGYTF
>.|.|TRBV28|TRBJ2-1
TGTGCCAGCAGTTTTGACAGGTTCTACAATGAGCAGTTCTTC
CASSFDRFYNEQFF
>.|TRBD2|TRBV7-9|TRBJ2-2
TGTGCCAGCAGCCCGGGACTAGCTATCCCGAACACCGGGGAGCTGTTTTTT
CASSPGLAIPNTGELFF
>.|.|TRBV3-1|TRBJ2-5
TGTGCCAGCAGCCAAGATCCAGCCCCACTAATCCAAGAGACCCAGTACTTC
CASSQDPAPLIQETQYF
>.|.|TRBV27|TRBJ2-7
TGTGCCAGCATATCCCCACACTACGAGCAGTACTTC
CASISPHYEQYF
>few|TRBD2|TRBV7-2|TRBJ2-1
TGTGCCAGCAGCGGCCGACTAGCGGGAGTTAGCAATGAGCAGTTCTTC
CASSGRLAGVSNEQFF
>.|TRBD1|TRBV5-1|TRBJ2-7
TGCGCCAGCAGCTGGACCGGGACAGGGAGCTCCTACGAGCAGTACTTC
CASSWTGTGSSYEQYF
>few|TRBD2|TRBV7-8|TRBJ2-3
TGTGCCAGCAGCCCTCGGAGACTAGCGAGCACAGATACGCAGTATTTT
CASSPRRLASTDTQYF
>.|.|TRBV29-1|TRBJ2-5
TGCAGCGGGTTAGGGGAGACCCAGTACTTC
CSGLGETQYF
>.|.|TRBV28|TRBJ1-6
TGTGCCAGCATGTGGCGGACGGGCAGCTATACTAAAAATTCATTCCCCCACTTT
CASMWRTGSYTKNSFPHF